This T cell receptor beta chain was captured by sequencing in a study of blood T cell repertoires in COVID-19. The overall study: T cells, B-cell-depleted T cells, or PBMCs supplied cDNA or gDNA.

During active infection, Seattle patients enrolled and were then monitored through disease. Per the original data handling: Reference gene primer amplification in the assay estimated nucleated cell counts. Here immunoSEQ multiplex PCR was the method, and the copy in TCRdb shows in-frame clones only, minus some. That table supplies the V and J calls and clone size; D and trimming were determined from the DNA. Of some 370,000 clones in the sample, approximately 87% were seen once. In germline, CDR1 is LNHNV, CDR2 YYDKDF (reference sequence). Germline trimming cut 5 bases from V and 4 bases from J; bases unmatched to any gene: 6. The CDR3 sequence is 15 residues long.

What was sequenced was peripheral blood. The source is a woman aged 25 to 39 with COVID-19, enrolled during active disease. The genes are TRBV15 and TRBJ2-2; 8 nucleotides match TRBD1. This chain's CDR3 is CATSPDRAATGELFF. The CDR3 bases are TGTGCCACCAGCCCGGACAGGGCGGCCACCGGGGAGCTGTTTTTT.